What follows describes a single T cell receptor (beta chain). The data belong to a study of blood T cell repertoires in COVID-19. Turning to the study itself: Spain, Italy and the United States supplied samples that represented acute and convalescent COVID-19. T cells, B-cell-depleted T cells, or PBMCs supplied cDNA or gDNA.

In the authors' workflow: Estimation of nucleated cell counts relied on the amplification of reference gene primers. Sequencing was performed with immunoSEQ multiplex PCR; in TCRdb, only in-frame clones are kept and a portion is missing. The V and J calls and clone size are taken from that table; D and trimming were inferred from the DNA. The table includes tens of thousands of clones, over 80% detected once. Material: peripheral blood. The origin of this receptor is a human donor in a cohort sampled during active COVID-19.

This chain's CDR3 is CATSDFRGLGYTF. The CDR3 nucleotides are TGTGCCACCAGTGATTTTAGGGGGCTTGGCTACACCTTC. V gene TRBV24-1 combines with J gene TRBJ1-2; 7 nucleotides align to TRBD1. Germline trimming cut 1 base from V and 7 bases from J; bases unmatched to any gene: 2. The CDR3 is 13 amino acids. The V gene's germline CDR1 is KGHDR and CDR2 SFDVKD.